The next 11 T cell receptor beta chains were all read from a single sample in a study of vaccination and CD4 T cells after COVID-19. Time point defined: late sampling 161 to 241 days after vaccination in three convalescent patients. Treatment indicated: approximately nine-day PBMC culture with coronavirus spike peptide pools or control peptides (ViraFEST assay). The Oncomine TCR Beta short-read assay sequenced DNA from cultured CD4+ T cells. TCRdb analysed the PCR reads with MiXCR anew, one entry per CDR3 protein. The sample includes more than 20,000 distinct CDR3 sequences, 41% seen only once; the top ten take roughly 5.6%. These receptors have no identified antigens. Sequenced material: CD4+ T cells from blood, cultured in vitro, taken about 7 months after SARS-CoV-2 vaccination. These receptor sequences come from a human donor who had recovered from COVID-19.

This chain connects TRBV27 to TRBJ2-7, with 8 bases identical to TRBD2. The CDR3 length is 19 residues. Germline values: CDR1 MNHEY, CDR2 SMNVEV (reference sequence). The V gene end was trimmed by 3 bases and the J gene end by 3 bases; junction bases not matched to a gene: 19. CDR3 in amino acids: CASSFSNVINSGKGYEQYF. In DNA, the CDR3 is TGTGCCAGCAGTTTCTCCAACGTCATAAATAGCGGGAAAGGCTACGAGCAGTACTTC.

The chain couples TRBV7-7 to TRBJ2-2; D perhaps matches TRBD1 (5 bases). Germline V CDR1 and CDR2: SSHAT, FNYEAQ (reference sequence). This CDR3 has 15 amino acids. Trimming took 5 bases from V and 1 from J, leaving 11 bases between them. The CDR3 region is CASSRDRMNTGELFF. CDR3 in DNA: TGTGCCAGCAGCCGAGACAGAATGAACACCGGGGAGCTGTTTTTT.

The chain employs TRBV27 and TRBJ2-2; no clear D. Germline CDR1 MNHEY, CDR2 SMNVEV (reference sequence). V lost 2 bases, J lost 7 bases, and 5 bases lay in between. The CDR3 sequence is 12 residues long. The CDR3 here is CASSLLSGELFF. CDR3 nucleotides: TGTGCCAGCAGTTTACTGAGCGGGGAGCTGTTTTTT.

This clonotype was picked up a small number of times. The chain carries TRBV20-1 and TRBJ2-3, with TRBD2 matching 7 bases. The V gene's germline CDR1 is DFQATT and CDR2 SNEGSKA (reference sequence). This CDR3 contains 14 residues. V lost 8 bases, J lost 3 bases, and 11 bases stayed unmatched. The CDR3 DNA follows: TGCAGTTACCAGCTAGCGGTGAGAACAGATACGCAGTATTTT. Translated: CSYQLAVRTDTQYF.

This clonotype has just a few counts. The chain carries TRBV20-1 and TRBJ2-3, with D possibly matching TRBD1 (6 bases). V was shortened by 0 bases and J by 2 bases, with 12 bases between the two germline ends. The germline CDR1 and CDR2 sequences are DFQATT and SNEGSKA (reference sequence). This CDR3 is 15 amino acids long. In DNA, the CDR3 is TGCAGTGCTAGAGACGCCGGGACACCCACAGATACGCAGTATTTT. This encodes CSARDAGTPTDTQYF.

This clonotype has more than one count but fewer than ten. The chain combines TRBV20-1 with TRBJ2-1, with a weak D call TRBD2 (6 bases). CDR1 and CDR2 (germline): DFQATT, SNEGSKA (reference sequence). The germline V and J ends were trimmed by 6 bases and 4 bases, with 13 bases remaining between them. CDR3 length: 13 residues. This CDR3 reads CSARSGRYNEQFF. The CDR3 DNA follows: TGCAGTGCCCGTAGCGGCAGGTACAATGAGCAGTTCTTC.

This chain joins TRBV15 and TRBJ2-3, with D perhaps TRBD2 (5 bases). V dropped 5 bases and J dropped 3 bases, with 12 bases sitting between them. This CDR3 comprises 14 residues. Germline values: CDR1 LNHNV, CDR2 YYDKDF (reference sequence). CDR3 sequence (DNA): TGTGCCACCAGCGGTAGCGCTACAACAGATACGCAGTATTTT. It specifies CATSGSATTDTQYF.

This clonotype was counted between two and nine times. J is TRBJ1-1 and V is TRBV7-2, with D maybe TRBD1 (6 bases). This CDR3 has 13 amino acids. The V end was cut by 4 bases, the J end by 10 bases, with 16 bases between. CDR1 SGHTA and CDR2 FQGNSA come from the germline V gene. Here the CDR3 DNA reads TGTGCCAGCAGCTCCGGACAGACCGGAGGAGCTTTCTTT. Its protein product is CASSSGQTGGAFF.

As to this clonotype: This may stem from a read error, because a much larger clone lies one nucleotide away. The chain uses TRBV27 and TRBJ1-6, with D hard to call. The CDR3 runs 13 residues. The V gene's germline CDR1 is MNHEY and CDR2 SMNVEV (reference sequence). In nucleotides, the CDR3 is TGTGTCAGCAGAACGGGAGATAATTCACCCCTCCACTTT. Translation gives CVSRTGDNSPLHF.

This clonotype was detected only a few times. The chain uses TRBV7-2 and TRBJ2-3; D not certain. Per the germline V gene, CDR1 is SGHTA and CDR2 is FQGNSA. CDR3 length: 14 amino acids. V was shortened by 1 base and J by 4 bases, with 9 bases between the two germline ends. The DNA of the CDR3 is TGTGCCAGCAGCTTAGGCTCTACCGCAGATACGCAGTATTTT. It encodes CASSLGSTADTQYF.

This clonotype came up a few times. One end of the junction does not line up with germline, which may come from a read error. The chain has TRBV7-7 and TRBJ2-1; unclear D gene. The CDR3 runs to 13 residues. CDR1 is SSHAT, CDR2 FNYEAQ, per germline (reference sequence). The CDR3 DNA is TGTGCTAGCAGCTTTCGACTGGACAATGAGCAGTTCTTC. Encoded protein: CASSFRLDNEQFF.